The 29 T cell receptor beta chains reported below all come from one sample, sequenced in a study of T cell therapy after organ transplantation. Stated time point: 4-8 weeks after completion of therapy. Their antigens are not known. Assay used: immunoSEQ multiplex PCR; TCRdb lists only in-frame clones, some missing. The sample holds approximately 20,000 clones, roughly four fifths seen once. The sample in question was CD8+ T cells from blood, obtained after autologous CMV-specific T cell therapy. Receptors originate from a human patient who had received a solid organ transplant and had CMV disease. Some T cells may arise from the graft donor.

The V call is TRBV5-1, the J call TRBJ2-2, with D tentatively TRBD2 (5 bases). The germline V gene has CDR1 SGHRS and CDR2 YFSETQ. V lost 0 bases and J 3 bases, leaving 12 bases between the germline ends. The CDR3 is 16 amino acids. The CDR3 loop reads CASSLAGRGYTGELFF. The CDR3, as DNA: TGCGCCAGCAGCTTGGCGGGTCGGGGTTACACCGGGGAGCTGTTTTTT.

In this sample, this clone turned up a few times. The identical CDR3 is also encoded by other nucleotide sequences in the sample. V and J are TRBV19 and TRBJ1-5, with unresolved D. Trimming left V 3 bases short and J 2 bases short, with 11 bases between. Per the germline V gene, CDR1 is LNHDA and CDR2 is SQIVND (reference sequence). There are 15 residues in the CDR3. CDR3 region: CASSIGLRGNQPQHF. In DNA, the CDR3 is TGTGCCAGTAGTATTGGACTACGGGGCAATCAGCCCCAGCATTTT.

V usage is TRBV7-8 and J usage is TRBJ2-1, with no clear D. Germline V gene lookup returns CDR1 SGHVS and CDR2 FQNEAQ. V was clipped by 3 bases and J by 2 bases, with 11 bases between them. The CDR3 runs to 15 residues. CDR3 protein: CASSLTRPTYNEQFF. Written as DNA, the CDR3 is TGTGCCAGCAGCTTGACGCGGCCCACCTACAATGAGCAGTTCTTC.

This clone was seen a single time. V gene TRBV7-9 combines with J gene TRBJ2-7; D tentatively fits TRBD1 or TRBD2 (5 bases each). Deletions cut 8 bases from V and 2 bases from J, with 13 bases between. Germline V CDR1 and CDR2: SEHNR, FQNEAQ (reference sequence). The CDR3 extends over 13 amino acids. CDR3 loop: CASGGSATYEQYF. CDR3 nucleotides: TGTGCCAGCGGGGGTTCAGCGACCTACGAGCAGTACTTC.

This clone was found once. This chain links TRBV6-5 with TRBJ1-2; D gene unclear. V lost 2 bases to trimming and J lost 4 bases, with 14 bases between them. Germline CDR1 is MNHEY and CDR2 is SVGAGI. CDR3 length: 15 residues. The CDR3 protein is CASSYAAIAFYGYTF. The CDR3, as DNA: TGTGCCAGCAGTTACGCAGCGATTGCTTTCTATGGCTACACCTTC.

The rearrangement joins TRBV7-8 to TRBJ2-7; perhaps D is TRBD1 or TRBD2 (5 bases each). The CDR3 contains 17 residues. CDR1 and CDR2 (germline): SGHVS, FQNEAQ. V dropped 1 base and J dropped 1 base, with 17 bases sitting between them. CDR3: CASSLEGPGAGSYEQYF. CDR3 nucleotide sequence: TGTGCCAGCAGCTTAGAGGGGCCCGGGGCTGGATCCTACGAGCAGTACTTC. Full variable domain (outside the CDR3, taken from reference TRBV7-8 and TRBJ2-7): GAGVSQSPRYKVAKRGQDVALRCDPISGHVSLFWYQQALGQGPEFLTYFQNEAQLDKSGLPSDRFFAERPEGSVSTLKIQRTQQEDSAVYLCASSLEGPGAGSYEQYFGPGTRLTVT.

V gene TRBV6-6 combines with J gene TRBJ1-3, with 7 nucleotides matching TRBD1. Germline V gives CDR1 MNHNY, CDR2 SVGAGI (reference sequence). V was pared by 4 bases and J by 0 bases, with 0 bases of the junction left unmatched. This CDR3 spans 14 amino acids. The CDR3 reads CASSWDSSGNTIYF. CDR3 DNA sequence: TGTGCCAGCAGTTGGGACAGCTCTGGAAACACCATATATTTT.

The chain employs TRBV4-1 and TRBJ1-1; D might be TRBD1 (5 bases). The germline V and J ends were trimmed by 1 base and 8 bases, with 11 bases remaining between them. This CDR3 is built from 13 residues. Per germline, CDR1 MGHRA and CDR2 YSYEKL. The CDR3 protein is CASSQGPGTEAFF. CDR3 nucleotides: TGCGCCAGCAGCCAAGGCCCAGGGACCGAAGCTTTCTTT.

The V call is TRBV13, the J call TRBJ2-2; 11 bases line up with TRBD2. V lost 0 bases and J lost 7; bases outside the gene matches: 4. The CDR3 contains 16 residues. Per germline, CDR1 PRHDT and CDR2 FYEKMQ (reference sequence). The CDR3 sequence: CASSLGTSGGFGELFF. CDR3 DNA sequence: TGTGCCAGCAGCTTAGGAACTAGCGGGGGTTTCGGGGAGCTGTTTTTT.

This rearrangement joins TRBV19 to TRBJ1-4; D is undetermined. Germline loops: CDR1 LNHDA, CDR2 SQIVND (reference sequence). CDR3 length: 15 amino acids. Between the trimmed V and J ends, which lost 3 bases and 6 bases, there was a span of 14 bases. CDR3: CASSMGIRLDEKLFF. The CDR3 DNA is TGTGCCAGTAGTATGGGGATACGGTTGGATGAAAAACTGTTTTTT. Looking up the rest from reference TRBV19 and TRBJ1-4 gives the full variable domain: DGGITQSPKYLFRKEGQNVTLSCEQNLNHDAMYWYRQDPGQGLRLIYYSQIVNDFQKGDIAEGYSVSREKKESFPLTVTSAQKNPTAFYLCASSMGIRLDEKLFFGSGTQLSVL.

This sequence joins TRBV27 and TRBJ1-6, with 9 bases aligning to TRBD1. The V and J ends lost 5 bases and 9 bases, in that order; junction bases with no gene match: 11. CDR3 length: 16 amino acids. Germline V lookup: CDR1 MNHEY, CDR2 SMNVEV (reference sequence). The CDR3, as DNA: TGTGCCAGCAGTGTCTACTCCGGGACAGGGAGTTCACCCCTCCACTTT. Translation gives CASSVYSGTGSSPLHF.

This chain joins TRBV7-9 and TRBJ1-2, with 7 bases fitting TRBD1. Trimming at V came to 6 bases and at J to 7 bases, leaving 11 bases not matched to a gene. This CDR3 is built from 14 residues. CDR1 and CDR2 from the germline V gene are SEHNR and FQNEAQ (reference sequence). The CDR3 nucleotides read TGTGCCAGCAGTCTTAGACAGGGTTGGGGTGGCTACACCTTC. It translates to CASSLRQGWGGYTF.

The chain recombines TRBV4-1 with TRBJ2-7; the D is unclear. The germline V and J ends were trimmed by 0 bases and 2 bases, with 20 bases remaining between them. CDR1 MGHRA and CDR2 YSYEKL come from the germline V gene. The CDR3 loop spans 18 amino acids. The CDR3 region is CASSQDLGESARPYEQYF. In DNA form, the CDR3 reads TGCGCCAGCAGCCAAGATCTCGGAGAGTCCGCTCGACCCTACGAGCAGTACTTC.

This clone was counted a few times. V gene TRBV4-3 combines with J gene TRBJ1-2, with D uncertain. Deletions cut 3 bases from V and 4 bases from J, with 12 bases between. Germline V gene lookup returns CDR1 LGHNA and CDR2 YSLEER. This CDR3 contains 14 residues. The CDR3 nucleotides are TGCGCCAGCAGCCATGCCGGACTGCTCTATGGCTACACCTTC. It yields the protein CASSHAGLLYGYTF.

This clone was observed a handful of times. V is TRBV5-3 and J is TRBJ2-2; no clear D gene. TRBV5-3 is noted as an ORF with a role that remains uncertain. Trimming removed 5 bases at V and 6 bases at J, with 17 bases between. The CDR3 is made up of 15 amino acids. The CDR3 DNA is TGTGCCAGAAGAGGAGTAGGGAATTGGGCCGGGGAGCTGTTTTTT. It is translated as CARRGVGNWAGELFF.

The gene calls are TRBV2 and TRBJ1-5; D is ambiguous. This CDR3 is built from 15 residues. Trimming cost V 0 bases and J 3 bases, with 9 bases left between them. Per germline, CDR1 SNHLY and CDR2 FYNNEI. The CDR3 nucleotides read TGTGCCAGCAGTGAAGCGCTCACGGTCAATCAGCCCCAGCATTTT. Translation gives CASSEALTVNQPQHF.

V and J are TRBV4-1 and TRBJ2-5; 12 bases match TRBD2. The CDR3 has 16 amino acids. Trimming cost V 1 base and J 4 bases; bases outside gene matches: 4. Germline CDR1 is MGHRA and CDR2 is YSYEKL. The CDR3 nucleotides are TGCGCCAGCAGCCAAGGGACTAGCGGGGCTAGAGAGACCCAGTACTTC. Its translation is CASSQGTSGARETQYF.

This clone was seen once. CDR3 bases: TGTGCCTGGACCCAGGGGAATCAGCCCCAGCATTTT. Encoded protein: CAWTQGNQPQHF. V usage is TRBV30 and J usage is TRBJ1-5, with D perhaps TRBD1 (6 bases). The CDR3 totals 12 residues. Germline CDR1 reads GTSNPN; CDR2 reads SVGIG (reference sequence). V was clipped by 4 bases and J by 4 bases, with 8 bases between them.

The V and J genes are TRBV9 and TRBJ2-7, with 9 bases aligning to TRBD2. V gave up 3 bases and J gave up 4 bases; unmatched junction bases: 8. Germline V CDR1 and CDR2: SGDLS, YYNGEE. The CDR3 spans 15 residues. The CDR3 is CASSGVAGGQYEQYF. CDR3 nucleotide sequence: TGTGCCAGCAGCGGGGTCGCGGGGGGGCAGTACGAGCAGTACTTC. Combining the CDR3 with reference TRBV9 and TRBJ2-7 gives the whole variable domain DSGVTQTPKHLITATGQRVTLRCSPRSGDLSVYWYQQSLDQGLQFLIQYYNGEERAKGNILERFSAQQFPDLHSELNLSSLELGDSALYFCASSGVAGGQYEQYFGPGTRLTVT.

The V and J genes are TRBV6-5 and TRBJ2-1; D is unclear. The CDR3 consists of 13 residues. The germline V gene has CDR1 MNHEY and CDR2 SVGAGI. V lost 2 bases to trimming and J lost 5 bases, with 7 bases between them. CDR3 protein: CASSYISNNEQFF. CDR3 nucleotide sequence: TGTGCCAGCAGTTACATCAGCAACAATGAGCAGTTCTTC.

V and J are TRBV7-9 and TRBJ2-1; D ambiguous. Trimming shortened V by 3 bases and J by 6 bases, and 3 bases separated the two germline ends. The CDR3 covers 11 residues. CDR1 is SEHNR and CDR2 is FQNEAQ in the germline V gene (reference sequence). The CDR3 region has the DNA TGTGCCAGCAGCTTCGGCAATGAGCAGTTCTTC. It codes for CASSFGNEQFF.

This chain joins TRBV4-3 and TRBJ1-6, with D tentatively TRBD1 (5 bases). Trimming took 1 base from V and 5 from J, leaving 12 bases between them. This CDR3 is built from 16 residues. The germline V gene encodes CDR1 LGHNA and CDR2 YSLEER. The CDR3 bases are TGCGCCAGCAGCCAAGGGTCCGGGACCCATAATTCACCCCTCCACTTT. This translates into CASSQGSGTHNSPLHF.

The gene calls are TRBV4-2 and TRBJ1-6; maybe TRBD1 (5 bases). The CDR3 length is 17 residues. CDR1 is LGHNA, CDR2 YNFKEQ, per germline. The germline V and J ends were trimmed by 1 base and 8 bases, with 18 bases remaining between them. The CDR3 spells CASSQGQPSGTHSPLHF. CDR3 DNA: TGTGCCAGCAGCCAAGGTCAGCCCAGCGGGACCCATTCACCCCTCCACTTT.

The CDR3 reads CAWSVLGGNTEAFF. In nucleotides, the CDR3 is TGTGCCTGGAGTGTACTGGGGGGGAACACTGAAGCTTTCTTT. The chain carries TRBV30 and TRBJ1-1, with a possible D match to TRBD1 (5 bases). Looked up from germline, CDR1 is GTSNPN and CDR2 is SVGIG (reference sequence). The V end was cut by 0 bases, the J end by 1 base, with 9 bases between. This CDR3 is 14 amino acids long. Drawing the rest from reference TRBV30 and TRBJ1-1, the complete variable domain is SQTIHQWPATLVQPVGSPLSLECTVEGTSNPNLYWYRQAAGRGLQLLFYSVGIGQISSEVPQNLSASRPQDRQFILSSKKLLLSDSGFYLCAWSVLGGNTEAFFGQGTRLTVV.

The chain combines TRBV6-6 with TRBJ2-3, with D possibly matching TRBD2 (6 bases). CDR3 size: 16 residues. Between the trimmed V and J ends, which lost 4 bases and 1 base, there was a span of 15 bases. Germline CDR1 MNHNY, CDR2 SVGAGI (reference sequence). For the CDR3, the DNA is TGTGCCAGCAGTTCGCCTTCTAGCGCCGGCACAGATACGCAGTATTTT. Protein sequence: CASSSPSSAGTDTQYF.

CDR3 residues: CASRPGTSSQNEQFF. CDR3 nucleotides: TGCGCCAGCAGACCCGGGACTAGCAGCCAGAATGAGCAGTTCTTC. The rearrangement links TRBV5-1 to TRBJ2-1; TRBD2 aligns across 9 bases. Germline CDR1 is SGHRS and CDR2 is YFSETQ. The CDR3 runs 15 residues. V shed 5 bases, J shed 7 bases, and the junction held 10 bases outside the gene matches.

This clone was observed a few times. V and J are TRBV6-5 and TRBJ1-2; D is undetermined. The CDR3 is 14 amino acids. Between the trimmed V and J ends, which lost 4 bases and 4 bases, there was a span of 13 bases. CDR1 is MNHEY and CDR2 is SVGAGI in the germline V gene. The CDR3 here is CASSSFPQSYGYTF. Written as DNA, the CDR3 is TGTGCCAGCAGTTCCTTCCCCCAGAGCTATGGCTACACCTTC.

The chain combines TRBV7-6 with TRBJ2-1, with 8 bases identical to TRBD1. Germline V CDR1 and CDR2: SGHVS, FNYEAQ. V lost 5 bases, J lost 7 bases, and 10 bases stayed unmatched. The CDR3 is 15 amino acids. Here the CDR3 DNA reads TGTGCCAGCAGCGAGGGGACAGGTGATAGGAATGAGCAGTTCTTC. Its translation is CASSEGTGDRNEQFF. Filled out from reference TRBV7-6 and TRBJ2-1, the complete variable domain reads GAGVSQSPRYKVTKRGQDVALRCDPISGHVSLYWYRQALGQGPEFLTYFNYEAQQDKSGLPNDRFSAERPEGSISTLTIQRTEQRDSAMYRCASSEGTGDRNEQFFGPGTRLTVL.

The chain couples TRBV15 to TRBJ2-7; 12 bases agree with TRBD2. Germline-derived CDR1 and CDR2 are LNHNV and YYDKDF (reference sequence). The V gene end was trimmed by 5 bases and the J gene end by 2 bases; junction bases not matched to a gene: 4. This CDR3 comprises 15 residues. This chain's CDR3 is CATSLRLAGAYEQYF. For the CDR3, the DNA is TGTGCCACCAGCTTGCGACTAGCGGGGGCCTACGAGCAGTACTTC.